The sequence of this T cell receptor (beta chain) was determined in a study of cytomegalovirus exposure and HLA in healthy donors. Study-wide results and limits: It was assumed in the presence/absence analyses that sequencing depth was roughly uniform across donors.

Amplification used 60 Vbeta primers and 13 Jbeta primers. Clones were sequenced by immunoSEQ multiplex PCR, and TCRdb holds only the in-frame ones, with some missing. The sample contains 110,000 to 150,000 clones, about four fifths of which appear only once. Germline values: CDR1 SGHKS, CDR2 YYEKEE (reference sequence). The length of the CDR3 is 14 residues. V was cut by 3 bases and J by 3 bases, with 12 bases left in between. The table lists this clone with a few counts. Its antigen is still unknown. J is TRBJ1-2 and V is TRBV5-5; D not certain. This sequence was found in a man in his forties in good health and CMV-seropositive. Sequencing was carried out using PBMCs. The DNA of the CDR3 is TGTGCCAGCAGCTCGAACAGCCCGTACTATGGCTACACCTTC. This codes for CASSSNSPYYGYTF.